The 25 T cell receptor beta chains given below trace back to one sample, sequenced in a study of blood T cell repertoires in COVID-19. Repertoires were generated with immunoSEQ multiplex PCR, while TCRdb's copy carries only in-frame clones and drops some. The sample has some 350,000 clones; around four fifths are singletons. Sequencing was performed on peripheral blood. These receptors all stem from a man aged 25-45 years with active or convalescent COVID-19.

CDR3 amino acids: CSAAGQHEQFF. CDR3 DNA: TGCAGTGCCGCGGGACAGCATGAGCAGTTCTTC. The chain carries TRBV20-1 and TRBJ2-1; a weak D match, TRBD1 (7 bases). The CDR3 sequence is 11 residues long. The V gene lost 6 bases and the J gene lost 8 bases, with 11 bases spanning the gap. From germline, CDR1 is DFQATT and CDR2 SNEGSKA (reference sequence).

The chain uses TRBV28 and TRBJ1-2; D is possibly TRBD1 (6 bases). Germline assignment: CDR1 MDHEN and CDR2 SYDVKM. CDR3 length: 14 residues. V was cut by 11 bases and J by 8 bases, with 24 bases left in between. As DNA, the CDR3 is TGTGCCGCCCGATTCGACAGGCTTAAGGAGGGCTACACCTTC. Translated, it gives CAARFDRLKEGYTF.

The V gene is TRBV11-3, the J gene TRBJ2-3, with 9 bases matching TRBD2. V was clipped by 1 base and J by 3 bases; unmatched bases: 5. Germline CDR1 SGHNT, CDR2 YENEEA. CDR3 length: 16 residues. The CDR3 nucleotides are TGTGCCAGCAGCTTAGGTATAGCGGGGGCAACAGATACGCAGTATTTT. As protein: CASSLGIAGATDTQYF.

On this clone: At one of its ends the junction is not consistent with the germline gene, which may arise from a read error. The chain recombines TRBV27 with TRBJ1-5; 9 bases fit TRBD1. CDR3 length equals 14 residues. The V gene's germline CDR1 is MNHEY and CDR2 SMNVEV (reference sequence). CDR3 region: CASSFTGGNQPQHF. The CDR3 nucleotides are TGTGCCAGCAGTTTTACAGGGGGCAACCAGCCCCAGCATTTT.

The V gene is TRBV6-2 or TRBV6-3, the J gene TRBJ1-5; TRBD1 might be the D (5 bases). CDR3 length equals 14 residues. The germline V gene has CDR1 MNHEY and CDR2 SVGEGT. Trimming cost V 5 bases and J 6 bases, with 14 bases left between them. The CDR3 nucleotides read TGTGCCAGCAGTCCATACAGGAATAGTCAGCCCCAGCATTTT. It specifies CASSPYRNSQPQHF.

This clone showed up many times. The rearrangement links TRBV27 to TRBJ2-2; possibly TRBD2 for D (5 bases). Germline-derived CDR1 and CDR2 are MNHEY and SMNVEV (reference sequence). CDR3 size: 14 residues. V gave up 2 bases and J gave up 5 bases, with 9 bases separating them. CDR3 sequence (DNA): TGTGCCAGCAGTTTACGTAGGGAGACCGGGGAGCTGTTTTTT. Translated: CASSLRRETGELFF.

The rearrangement links TRBV10-3 to TRBJ1-1; 8 bases are shared with TRBD1. This CDR3 has 17 residues. Germline V CDR1 and CDR2: ENHRY, SYGVKD. The V segment lost 0 bases and the J segment 2 bases; nucleotides outside the gene matches: 8. CDR3 loop: CAISESGQVRFNTEAFF. In DNA form, the CDR3 reads TGTGCCATCAGTGAGTCGGGACAGGTTCGGTTTAACACTGAAGCTTTCTTT.

This sequence joins TRBV5-4 and TRBJ2-7; 9 bases are a match to TRBD1. CDR3 size: 14 residues. The germline V gene has CDR1 SGHNT and CDR2 YYREEE (reference sequence). With V trimmed by 3 bases and J by 7 bases, 8 bases remained unmatched. The CDR3: CASSWTGAPREQYF. CDR3 coding DNA: TGTGCCAGCAGCTGGACAGGGGCCCCCCGGGAGCAGTACTTC.

This sequence joins TRBV9 and TRBJ1-1, with D maybe TRBD1 (5 bases). Germline V gene data show CDR1 as SGDLS and CDR2 as YYNGEE. CDR3 size: 15 residues. With 4 bases removed from V and 6 bases from J, the gap between germline ends came to 19 bases. As DNA, the CDR3 is TGTGCCAGCAGCTTATTTGCGGGGGAGGGGTCTGAAGCTTTCTTT. Translating gives CASSLFAGEGSEAFF.

The chain couples TRBV4-1 to TRBJ1-6; 7 bases agree with TRBD1. This CDR3 is built from 16 residues. Trimming cost V 7 bases and J 10 bases; bases outside gene matches: 16. The V gene's germline CDR1 is MGHRA and CDR2 YSYEKL. DNA of the CDR3: TGCGCCAGCACCACCGAGGTAACAGGGGTACGGTCACCCCTCCACTTT. Translated: CASTTEVTGVRSPLHF.

V is TRBV12-5 and J is TRBJ2-3; D is ambiguous. The CDR3 length is 11 residues. CDR1 and CDR2 from the germline V gene are LGHNT and FRNRAP. Trimming cost V 5 bases and J 5 bases, with 5 bases left between them. The CDR3 region has the DNA TGTGCTAGTGGTCCGAGAGATACGCAGTATTTT. This encodes CASGPRDTQYF.

V usage is TRBV29-1 and J usage is TRBJ2-7; 9 bases fit TRBD1. Germline V CDR1 and CDR2: SQVTM, ANQGSEA. V shed 1 base, J shed 2 bases, and the junction held 0 bases outside the gene matches. The CDR3 runs 13 residues. The CDR3 spells CSVEGQGAYEQYF. CDR3 nucleotide sequence: TGCAGCGTTGAAGGACAGGGGGCCTACGAGCAGTACTTC.

In the case of this clone: The sample holds other DNA sequences that translate to the same CDR3. The chain recombines TRBV15 with TRBJ2-7; 10 bases are a match to TRBD1. With V trimmed by 0 bases and J by 4 bases, 3 bases remained unmatched. The germline CDR1 and CDR2 sequences are LNHNV and YYDKDF (reference sequence). CDR3 size: 15 residues. CDR3 residues: CATSRDRTGGYEQYF. CDR3 in DNA: TGTGCCACCAGCAGAGACCGGACAGGGGGGTACGAGCAGTACTTC.

This clone has only one observation. This chain connects TRBV4-1 to TRBJ1-5; TRBD1 is a possible D gene (5 bases). V lost 0 bases, J lost 0 bases, and 9 bases lay in between. This CDR3 has 16 residues. Looked up from germline, CDR1 is MGHRA and CDR2 is YSYEKL. CDR3 in amino acids: CASSQEDRPSNQPQHF. The DNA of the CDR3 is TGCGCCAGCAGCCAAGAAGACAGACCTAGCAATCAGCCCCAGCATTTT.

V is TRBV4-2 and J is TRBJ2-3; weak D call: TRBD2 (5 bases). The CDR3 is 17 amino acids. V lost 0 bases and J 4 bases, leaving 17 bases between the germline ends. Germline V lookup: CDR1 LGHNA, CDR2 YNFKEQ. The CDR3 DNA sequence: TGTGCCAGCAGCCAAGACTTCGGGGAGAATAGCGCAGATACGCAGTATTTT. This encodes CASSQDFGENSADTQYF.

This chain connects TRBV2 to TRBJ1-2; D call uncertain. Germline values: CDR1 SNHLY, CDR2 FYNNEI. CDR3 length equals 12 residues. Trimming stripped 7 bases from V and 3 bases from J, with 9 bases between. The CDR3 coding sequence is TGTGCCAGCACCGGCGGGTACTATGGCTACACCTTC. It is translated as CASTGGYYGYTF.

The genes are TRBV12-3 or TRBV12-4 and TRBJ2-1; possibly TRBD2 for D (5 bases). V gave up 1 base and J gave up 8 bases, with 6 bases separating them. This CDR3 is built from 12 residues. The CDR3 DNA reads TGTGCCAGCAGTTTAGGAGGGCATGAGCAGTTCTTC. Its translation: CASSLGGHEQFF.

CDR3 region: CASSKGRTNTGELFF. CDR3 DNA sequence: TGTGCCAGCAGCAAGGGCAGGACAAACACCGGGGAGCTGTTTTTT. The V call is TRBV11-3, the J call TRBJ2-2, with D tentatively TRBD1 (5 bases). The CDR3 runs 15 residues. The ends were cut back, 5 bases at V and 2 bases at J, with 12 bases in the middle. Per germline, CDR1 SGHNT and CDR2 YENEEA.

The chain carries TRBV9 and TRBJ2-1; maybe TRBD2 (6 bases). The germline gives CDR1 SGDLS, CDR2 YYNGEE. CDR3 size: 14 residues. Trimming took 3 bases from V and 8 from J, leaving 15 bases between them. DNA for the CDR3: TGTGCCAGCAGCGGAAGCGGAGGGTGGTATGAGCAGTTCTTC. Its protein product is CASSGSGGWYEQFF. The full variable domain, its missing parts supplied by reference TRBV9 and TRBJ2-1, is DSGVTQTPKHLITATGQRVTLRCSPRSGDLSVYWYQQSLDQGLQFLIQYYNGEERAKGNILERFSAQQFPDLHSELNLSSLELGDSALYFCASSGSGGWYEQFFGPGTRLTVL.

The CDR3 nucleotides are TGTGCCTGGAGTCCTTCCCCCACAGGCACTGAAGCTTTCTTT. Translating gives CAWSPSPTGTEAFF. This chain links TRBV30 with TRBJ1-1; a weak D match, TRBD1 (5 bases). V lost 2 bases and J lost 4, with 14 bases in between. Germline values: CDR1 GTSNPN, CDR2 SVGIG (reference sequence). The CDR3 runs to 14 residues.

The chain recombines TRBV6-5 with TRBJ2-7; D possibly corresponds to TRBD1 (6 bases). Germline V gene lookup returns CDR1 MNHEY and CDR2 SVGAGI. The CDR3 length is 14 residues. V lost 6 bases and J lost 3, with 15 bases in between. The CDR3: CASRLGTSNYEQYF. DNA for the CDR3: TGTGCCAGCAGGCTCGGGACATCGAACTACGAGCAGTACTTC.

The chain is built from TRBV6-2 or TRBV6-3 and TRBJ1-1; 7 nucleotides line up with TRBD1. This CDR3 spans 17 amino acids. The germline gives CDR1 MNHEY, CDR2 SVGEGT. Trimming took 2 bases from V and 1 from J; bases not matched to a gene: 10. The CDR3 protein is CASSYPPNRDRNTEAFF. The DNA for the CDR3 is TGTGCCAGCAGTTACCCCCCTAATCGGGACAGGAACACTGAAGCTTTCTTT.

The chain joins TRBV7-8 to TRBJ2-1; 11 nucleotides match TRBD2. The V gene end was trimmed by 3 bases and the J gene end by 5 bases; junction bases not matched to a gene: 9. Germline V gives CDR1 SGHVS, CDR2 FQNEAQ. The CDR3 spans 17 residues. The CDR3 protein is CASSLVAGGQGNNEQFF. The CDR3 bases are TGTGCCAGCAGCTTGGTAGCGGGAGGGCAAGGGAACAATGAGCAGTTCTTC. Together with reference TRBV7-8 and TRBJ2-1, the CDR3 gives the full variable domain: GAGVSQSPRYKVAKRGQDVALRCDPISGHVSLFWYQQALGQGPEFLTYFQNEAQLDKSGLPSDRFFAERPEGSVSTLKIQRTQQEDSAVYLCASSLVAGGQGNNEQFFGPGTRLTVL.

The rearrangement joins TRBV11-1 to TRBJ2-1, with 9 bases aligning to TRBD2. Trimming removed 3 bases from V and 3 bases from J; junction bases left unmatched: 3. Germline V gene lookup returns CDR1 SGHAT and CDR2 FQDESV (reference sequence). The CDR3 spans 15 residues. CDR3 amino acids: CASSFSSGVYNEQFF. As DNA, the CDR3 is TGTGCCAGCAGCTTCTCTAGCGGGGTCTACAATGAGCAGTTCTTC. The variable domain in full, with the rest retrieved from reference TRBV11-1 and TRBJ2-1, is EAEVAQSPRYKITEKSQAVAFWCDPISGHATLYWYRQILGQGPELLVQFQDESVVDDSQLPKDRFSAERLKGVDSTLKIQPAELGDSAMYLCASSFSSGVYNEQFFGPGTRLTVL.

In this sample, this clone turned up a few times. The J gene is TRBJ2-6, the V gene TRBV6-1; tentatively, D is TRBD2 (6 bases). CDR3 size: 17 residues. The V and J ends lost 5 bases and 0 bases respectively, with 14 bases between them. Germline loops: CDR1 MNHNS, CDR2 SASEGT. The CDR3 coding sequence is TGTGCCAGCAGTAAAGGGAGGTTAGGCTCTGGGGCCAACGTCCTGACTTTC. Encoded protein: CASSKGRLGSGANVLTF.